Here is one TCR beta chain with its context. The data belong to a study of T cells after yellow fever vaccination. V was trimmed by 4 bases and J by 5 bases, leaving 14 bases between them. Germline lookup yields CDR1 LGHDT and CDR2 YNNKEL (reference sequence). The CDR3 has 14 amino acids. TCRdb redid the calling of the 5' RACE reads with MiXCR, one entry per CDR3 protein. The sample contains over 250,000 distinct CDR3 sequences, roughly 3.9% of which appear only once. J is TRBJ1-2 and V is TRBV3-1, with D possibly TRBD1 on 5 matching bases. This receptor was identified in a man aged 18-30 years who received the YFV17D yellow fever vaccine. The sequenced sample was PBMCs, obtained 5 days after the yellow fever booster vaccination. CDR3 protein: CASSPTGGAYGYTF. Written as DNA, the CDR3 is TGTGCCAGCAGCCCTACGGGAGGGGCGTATGGCTACACCTTC.